Listed here are 3 T cell receptor beta chains from one sample, sequenced in a study of identifying expanded T cells in peripheral blood. Produced via immunoSEQ multiplex PCR; TCRdb's table is partial and in-frame only. The data contain about 63,000 clones, approximately 82% of them singletons. Material: blood. The receptors stem from a person aged 18 to 75 in good health.

This chain connects TRBV7-2 to TRBJ1-1; possibly TRBD1 for D (6 bases). The ends were cut back, 5 bases at V and 5 bases at J, with 12 bases in the middle. The germline gives CDR1 SGHTA, CDR2 FQGNSA. The CDR3 length is 13 residues. As DNA, the CDR3 is TGTGCCAGCAGCCGTTGGGGGGCGACTGAAGCTTTCTTT. Translated, it gives CASSRWGATEAFF.

The rearrangement links TRBV6-1 to TRBJ1-2, with unresolved D. Trimming took off 1 base at V and 2 bases at J, with 11 bases between the two ends. Germline CDR1 reads MNHNS; CDR2 reads SASEGT. This CDR3 has 15 amino acids. The chain's CDR3 is CASSEDGLLNYGYTF. The CDR3 DNA follows: TGTGCCAGCAGTGAAGATGGCCTGCTAAACTATGGCTACACCTTC.

V and J are TRBV5-5 and TRBJ2-3, with D unclear. This CDR3 has 16 amino acids. Germline assignment: CDR1 SGHKS and CDR2 YYEKEE (reference sequence). Trimming pared 1 base from V and 0 bases from J, leaving 12 bases between. Here the CDR3 reads CASSLTGGPSTDTQYF. For the CDR3, the DNA is TGTGCCAGCAGCTTGACCGGCGGACCTAGCACAGATACGCAGTATTTT.